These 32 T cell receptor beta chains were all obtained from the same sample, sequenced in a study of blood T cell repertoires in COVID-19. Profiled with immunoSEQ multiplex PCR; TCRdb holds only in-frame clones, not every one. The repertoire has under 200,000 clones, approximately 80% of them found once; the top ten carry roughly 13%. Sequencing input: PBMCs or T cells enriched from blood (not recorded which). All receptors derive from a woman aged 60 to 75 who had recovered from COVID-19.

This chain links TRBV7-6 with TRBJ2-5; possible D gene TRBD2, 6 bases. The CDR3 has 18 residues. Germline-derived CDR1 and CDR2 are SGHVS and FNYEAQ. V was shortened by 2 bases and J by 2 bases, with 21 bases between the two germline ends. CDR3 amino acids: CASSLLVARGGGQETQYF. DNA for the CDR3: TGTGCCAGCAGCTTATTGGTCGCCCGGGGAGGAGGACAAGAGACCCAGTACTTC.

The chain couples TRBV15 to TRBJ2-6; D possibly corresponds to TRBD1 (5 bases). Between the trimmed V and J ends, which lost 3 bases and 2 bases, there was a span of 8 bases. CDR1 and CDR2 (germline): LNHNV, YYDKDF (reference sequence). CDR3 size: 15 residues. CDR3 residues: CATSSGRAGANVLTF. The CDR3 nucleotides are TGTGCCACCAGCAGTGGCAGGGCTGGGGCCAACGTCCTGACTTTC.

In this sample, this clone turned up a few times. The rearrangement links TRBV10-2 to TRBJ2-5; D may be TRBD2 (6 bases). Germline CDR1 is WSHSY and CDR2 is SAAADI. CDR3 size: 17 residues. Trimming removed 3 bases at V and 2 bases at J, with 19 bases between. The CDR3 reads CASSEWDFGAGQETQYF. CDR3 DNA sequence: TGCGCCAGCAGTGAATGGGACTTTGGGGCGGGACAAGAGACCCAGTACTTC.

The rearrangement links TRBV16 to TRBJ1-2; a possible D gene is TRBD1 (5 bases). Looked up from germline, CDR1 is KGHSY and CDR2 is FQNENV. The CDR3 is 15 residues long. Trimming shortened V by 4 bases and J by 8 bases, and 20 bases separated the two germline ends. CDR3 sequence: CASSPQGTFSGGYTF. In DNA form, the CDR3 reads TGTGCCAGCAGCCCCCAGGGCACTTTTTCCGGCGGCTACACCTTC.

In DNA, the CDR3 is TGTGCCAGCAGCCTCACCGACGGGAGTGAGCAGTTCTTC. Protein sequence: CASSLTDGSEQFF. The chain links TRBV11-2 to TRBJ2-1; possibly TRBD2 for D (6 bases). The V and J ends lost 5 bases and 9 bases respectively, with 14 bases between them. Germline assignment: CDR1 SGHAT and CDR2 FQNNGV. The CDR3 totals 13 residues.

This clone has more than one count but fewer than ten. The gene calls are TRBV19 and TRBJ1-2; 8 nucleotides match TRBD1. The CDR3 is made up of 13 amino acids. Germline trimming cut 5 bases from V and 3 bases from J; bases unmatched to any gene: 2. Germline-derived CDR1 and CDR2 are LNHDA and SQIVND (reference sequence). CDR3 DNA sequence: TGTGCCAGTAGTCTGACAGGGGACTATGGCTACACCTTC. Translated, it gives CASSLTGDYGYTF.

CDR3 sequence reads: CASNPNPGIGGYTF. In DNA, the CDR3 is TGTGCCAGCAATCCGAATCCGGGGATCGGTGGCTACACCTTC. This chain connects TRBV2 to TRBJ1-2; D unclear. V was cut by 7 bases and J by 7 bases, with 19 bases left in between. Germline V CDR1 and CDR2: SNHLY, FYNNEI. This CDR3 region has 14 residues.

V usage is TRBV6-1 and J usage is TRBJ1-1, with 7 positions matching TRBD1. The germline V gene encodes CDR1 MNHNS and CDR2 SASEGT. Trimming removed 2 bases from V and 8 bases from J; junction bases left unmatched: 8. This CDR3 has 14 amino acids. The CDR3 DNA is TGTGCCAGCAGTGAACTAGGACAGGTCATGGAAGCTTTCTTT. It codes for CASSELGQVMEAFF.

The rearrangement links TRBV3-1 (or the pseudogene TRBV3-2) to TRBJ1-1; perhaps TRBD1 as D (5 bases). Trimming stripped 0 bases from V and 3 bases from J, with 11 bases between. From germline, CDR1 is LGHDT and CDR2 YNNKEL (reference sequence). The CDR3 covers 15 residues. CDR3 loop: CASSQDWARDTEAFF. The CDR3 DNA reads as TGTGCCAGCAGCCAAGATTGGGCCAGGGACACTGAAGCTTTCTTT.

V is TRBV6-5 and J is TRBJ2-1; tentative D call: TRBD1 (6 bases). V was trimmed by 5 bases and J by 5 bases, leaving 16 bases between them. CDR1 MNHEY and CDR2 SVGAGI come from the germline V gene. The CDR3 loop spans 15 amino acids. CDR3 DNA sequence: TGTGCCAGCAGTCATGGGCAGGGGCGTAACAATGAGCAGTTCTTC. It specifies CASSHGQGRNNEQFF.

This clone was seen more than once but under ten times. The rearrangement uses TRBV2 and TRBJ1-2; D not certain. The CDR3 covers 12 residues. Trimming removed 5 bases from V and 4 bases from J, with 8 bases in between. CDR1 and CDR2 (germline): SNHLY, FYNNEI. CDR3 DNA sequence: TGTGCCAGCAGTACGGGATTCTATGGCTACACCTTC. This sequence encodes CASSTGFYGYTF.

The DNA of the CDR3 is TGCGCCAGCAGCCCCGCGGTTCAGGGGAGTTCCTACGAGCAGTACTTC. Protein product: CASSPAVQGSSYEQYF. The genes are TRBV5-1 and TRBJ2-7, with D possibly TRBD1 on 6 matching bases. The CDR3 runs to 16 residues. V shed 4 bases and J shed 1 base, with 18 bases lying between them. Germline values: CDR1 SGHRS, CDR2 YFSETQ.

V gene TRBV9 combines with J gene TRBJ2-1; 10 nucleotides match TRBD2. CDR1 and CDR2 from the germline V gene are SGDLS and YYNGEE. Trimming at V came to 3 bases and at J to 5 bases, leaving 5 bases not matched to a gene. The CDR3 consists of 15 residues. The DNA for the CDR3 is TGTGCCAGCAGCGGAGCGGGACTAGCGAACAATGAGCAGTTCTTC. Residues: CASSGAGLANNEQFF. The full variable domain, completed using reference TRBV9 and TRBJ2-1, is DSGVTQTPKHLITATGQRVTLRCSPRSGDLSVYWYQQSLDQGLQFLIQYYNGEERAKGNILERFSAQQFPDLHSELNLSSLELGDSALYFCASSGAGLANNEQFFGPGTRLTVL.

The CDR3 sequence: CASSSGLAVYNEQFF. The CDR3 DNA reads as TGTGCCAGCAGCTCAGGACTAGCGGTCTACAATGAGCAGTTCTTC. The gene calls are TRBV7-3 and TRBJ2-1, with 10 bases that match TRBD2. The CDR3 is 15 residues long. The germline CDR1 and CDR2 sequences are SGHTA and FQGTGA. With V trimmed by 4 bases and J by 3 bases, 3 bases remained unmatched.

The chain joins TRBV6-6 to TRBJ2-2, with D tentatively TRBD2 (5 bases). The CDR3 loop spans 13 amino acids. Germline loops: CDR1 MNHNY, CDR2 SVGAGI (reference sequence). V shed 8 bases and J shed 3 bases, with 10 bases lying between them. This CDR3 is CASGRVYTGELFF. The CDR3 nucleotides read TGTGCCAGCGGGCGGGTTTACACCGGGGAGCTGTTTTTT.

As DNA, the CDR3 is TGTGCCAGCAGTGAACCCGGGTTGGGGCTCTATGGCTACACCTTC. This encodes CASSEPGLGLYGYTF. The chain uses TRBV6-1 and TRBJ1-2; perhaps TRBD1 as D (5 bases). In germline, CDR1 is MNHNS, CDR2 SASEGT. The length of the CDR3 is 15 residues. Deletions cut 2 bases from V and 4 bases from J, with 14 bases between.

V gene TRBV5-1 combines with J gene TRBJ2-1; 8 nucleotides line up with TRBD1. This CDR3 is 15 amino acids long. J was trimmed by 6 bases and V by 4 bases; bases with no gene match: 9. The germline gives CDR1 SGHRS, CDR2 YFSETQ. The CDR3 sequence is CASSPGGRVGNEQFF. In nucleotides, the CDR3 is TGCGCCAGCAGCCCAGGGGGCAGGGTGGGCAATGAGCAGTTCTTC.

DNA of the CDR3: TGTGCCAGCAGCGTAGGGGACAGGGGGCTCGCAGATACGCAGTATTTT. As protein: CASSVGDRGLADTQYF. The rearrangement uses TRBV9 and TRBJ2-3; 12 nucleotides agree with TRBD1. The CDR3 totals 16 residues. V lost 0 bases to trimming and J lost 4 bases; unmatched junction nucleotides: 3. Germline V gene data show CDR1 as SGDLS and CDR2 as YYNGEE.

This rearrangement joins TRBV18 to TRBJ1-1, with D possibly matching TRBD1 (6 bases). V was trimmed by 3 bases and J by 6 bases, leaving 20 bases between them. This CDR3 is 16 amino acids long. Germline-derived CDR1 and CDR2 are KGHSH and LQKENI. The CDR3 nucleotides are TGTGCCAGCTCACCTTTACTAGGCCAGGGGTGGCCTGAAGCTTTCTTT. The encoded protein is CASSPLLGQGWPEAFF.

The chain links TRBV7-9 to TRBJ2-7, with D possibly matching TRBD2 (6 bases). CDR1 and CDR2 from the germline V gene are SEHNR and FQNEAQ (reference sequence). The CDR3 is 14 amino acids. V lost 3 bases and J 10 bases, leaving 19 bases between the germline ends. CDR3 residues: CASSFRDSHNRQYF. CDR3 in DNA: TGTGCCAGCAGCTTCCGGGACTCCCACAACCGCCAGTACTTC.

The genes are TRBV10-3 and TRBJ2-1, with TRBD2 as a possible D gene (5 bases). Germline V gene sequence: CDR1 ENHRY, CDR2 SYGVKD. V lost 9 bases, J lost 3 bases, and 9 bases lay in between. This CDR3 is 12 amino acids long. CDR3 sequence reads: CAITGIYNEQFF. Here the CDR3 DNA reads TGTGCCATTACCGGGATCTACAATGAGCAGTTCTTC.

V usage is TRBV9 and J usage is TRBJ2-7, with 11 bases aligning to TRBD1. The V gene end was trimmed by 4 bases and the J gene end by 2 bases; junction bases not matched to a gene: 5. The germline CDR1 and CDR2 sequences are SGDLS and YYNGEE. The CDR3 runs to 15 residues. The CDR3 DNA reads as TGTGCCAGCAGCACGGGACAGGGGGGCCCCTACGAGCAGTACTTC. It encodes CASSTGQGGPYEQYF.

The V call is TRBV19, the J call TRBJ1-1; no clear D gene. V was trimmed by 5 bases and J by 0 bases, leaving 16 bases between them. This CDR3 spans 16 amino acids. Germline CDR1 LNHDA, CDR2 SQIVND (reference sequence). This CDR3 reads CASSPGFRMMNTEAFF. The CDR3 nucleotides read TGTGCCAGTAGTCCCGGGTTTAGAATGATGAACACTGAAGCTTTCTTT.

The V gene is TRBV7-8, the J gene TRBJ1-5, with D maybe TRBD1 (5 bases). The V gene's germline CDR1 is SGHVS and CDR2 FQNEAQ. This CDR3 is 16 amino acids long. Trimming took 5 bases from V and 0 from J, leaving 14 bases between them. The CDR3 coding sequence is TGTGCCAGCAGCCCCGTCAGGGACTTTAGCAATCAGCCCCAGCATTTT. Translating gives CASSPVRDFSNQPQHF.

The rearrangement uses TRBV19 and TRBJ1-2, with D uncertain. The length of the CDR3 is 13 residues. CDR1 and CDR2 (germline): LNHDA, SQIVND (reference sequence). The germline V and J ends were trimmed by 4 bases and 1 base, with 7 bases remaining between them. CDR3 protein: CASSTGGNYGYTF. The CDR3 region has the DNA TGTGCCAGTAGTACAGGAGGTAACTATGGCTACACCTTC.

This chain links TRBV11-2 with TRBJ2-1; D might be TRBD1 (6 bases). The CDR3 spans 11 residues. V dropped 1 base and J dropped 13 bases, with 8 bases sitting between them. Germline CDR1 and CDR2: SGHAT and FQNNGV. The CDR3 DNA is TGTGCCAGCAGCTTAGGGGACAACCAGTTCTTC. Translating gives CASSLGDNQFF.

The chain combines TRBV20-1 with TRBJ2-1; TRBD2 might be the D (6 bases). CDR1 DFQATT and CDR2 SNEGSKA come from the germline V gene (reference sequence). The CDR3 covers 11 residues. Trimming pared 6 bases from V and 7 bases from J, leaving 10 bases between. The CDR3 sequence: CSASGVNEQFF. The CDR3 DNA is TGCAGTGCATCGGGGGTTAATGAGCAGTTCTTC.

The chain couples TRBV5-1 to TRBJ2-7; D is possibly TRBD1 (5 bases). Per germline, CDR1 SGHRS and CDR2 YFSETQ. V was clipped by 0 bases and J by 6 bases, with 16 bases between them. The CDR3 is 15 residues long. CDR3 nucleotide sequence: TGCGCCAGCAGCTTGGAAGGTTACCAGGGCTCCGAGCAGTACTTC. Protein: CASSLEGYQGSEQYF.

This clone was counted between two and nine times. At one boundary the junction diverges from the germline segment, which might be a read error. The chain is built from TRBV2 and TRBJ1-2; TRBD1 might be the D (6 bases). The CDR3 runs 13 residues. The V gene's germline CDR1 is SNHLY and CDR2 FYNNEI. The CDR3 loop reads CASSEGPRQVNAF. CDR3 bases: TGTGCCAGCAGTGAGGGTCCCAGACAGGTGAACGCCTTC.

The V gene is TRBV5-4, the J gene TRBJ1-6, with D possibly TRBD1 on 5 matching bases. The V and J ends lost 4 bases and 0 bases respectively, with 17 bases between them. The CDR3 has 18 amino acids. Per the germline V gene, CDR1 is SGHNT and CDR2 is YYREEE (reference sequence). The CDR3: CASSPGGGTSSYNSPLHF. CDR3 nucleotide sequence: TGTGCCAGCAGCCCCGGGGGGGGGACGAGCTCCTATAATTCACCCCTCCACTTT.

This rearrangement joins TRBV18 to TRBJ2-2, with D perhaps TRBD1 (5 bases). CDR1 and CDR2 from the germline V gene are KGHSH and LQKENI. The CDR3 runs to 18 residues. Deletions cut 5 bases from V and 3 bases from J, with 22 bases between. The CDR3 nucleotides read TGTGCCAGCTCAGCAAATCCCGACAGACGGCCTTACACCGGGGAGCTGTTTTTT. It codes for CASSANPDRRPYTGELFF.

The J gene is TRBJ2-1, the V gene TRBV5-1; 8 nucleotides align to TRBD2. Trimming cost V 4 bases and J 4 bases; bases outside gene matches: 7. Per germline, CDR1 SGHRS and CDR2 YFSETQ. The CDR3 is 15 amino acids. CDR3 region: CASSPRSGRYNEQFF. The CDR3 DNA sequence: TGCGCCAGCAGCCCCCGCAGCGGGAGATACAATGAGCAGTTCTTC.